Below are 32 T cell receptor beta chains sequenced from a single sample in a study of PD-1 blockade in classical Hodgkin lymphoma. Following autologous stem cell transplantation, relapse occurred in every patient, and exposure to brentuximab vedotin varied. Generated by immunoSEQ multiplex PCR, the TCRdb table keeps only in-frame clones and is missing some. The sample includes 45,000 or so clones, more than 70% of them seen just once. The sample consisted of peripheral blood mononuclear cells (PBMCs), taken at baseline. The receptor source for this set is a human donor with classical Hodgkin lymphoma.

The V gene is TRBV28, the J gene TRBJ2-7, with D hard to call. Germline V gene lookup returns CDR1 MDHEN and CDR2 SYDVKM. The CDR3 contains 13 residues. The V gene lost 3 bases and the J gene lost 3 bases, with 9 bases spanning the gap. The CDR3: CASSLDPYYEQYF. CDR3 nucleotides: TGTGCCAGCAGTTTGGACCCTTACTACGAGCAGTACTTC.

V is TRBV18 and J is TRBJ2-7; 8 bases are a match to TRBD1. The V gene's germline CDR1 is KGHSH and CDR2 LQKENI. The CDR3 is 17 residues long. Losses at the gene ends were 4 bases for V and 0 bases for J; bases not matched to a gene: 11. In DNA, the CDR3 is TGTGCCAGCTCACTAAGAACGGGACAGGTAACCTCCTACGAGCAGTACTTC. Translating gives CASSLRTGQVTSYEQYF.

The chain has TRBV28 and TRBJ2-6; D not resolved. The CDR3 length is 12 residues. V lost 3 bases to trimming and J lost 12 bases, with 9 bases between them. Per the germline V gene, CDR1 is MDHEN and CDR2 is SYDVKM. The CDR3 bases are TGTGCCAGCAGTTTTTTACGAACCGTCCTGACTTTC. This translates into CASSFLRTVLTF.

The chain uses TRBV27 and TRBJ2-1; TRBD2 might be the D (6 bases). Germline values: CDR1 MNHEY, CDR2 SMNVEV (reference sequence). Trimming pared 0 bases from V and 2 bases from J, leaving 14 bases between. The length of the CDR3 is 17 residues. Here the CDR3 reads CASSLSRAGTAYNEQFF. CDR3 DNA sequence: TGTGCCAGCAGTTTATCGCGGGCAGGGACTGCCTACAATGAGCAGTTCTTC.

This chain joins TRBV28 and TRBJ2-3; D perhaps matches TRBD1 (6 bases). CDR1 is MDHEN, CDR2 SYDVKM, per germline. Trimming pared 5 bases from V and 4 bases from J, leaving 13 bases between. The CDR3 loop spans 14 amino acids. The chain's CDR3 is CASSIGQTPDTQYF. The CDR3 DNA reads TGTGCCAGCAGTATTGGACAGACACCAGATACGCAGTATTTT.

The chain has TRBV2 and TRBJ2-1; no clear D gene. Germline V gene lookup returns CDR1 SNHLY and CDR2 FYNNEI. The CDR3 runs 11 residues. Trimming took 7 bases from V and 9 from J, leaving 10 bases between them. CDR3 in DNA: TGTGCCAGCACTCCGGTTGTTGAGCAGTTCTTC. Protein sequence: CASTPVVEQFF.

V and J are TRBV23-1 and TRBJ2-1; TRBD2 matches 8 bases. TRBV23-1 is annotated as an ORF whose role is uncertain. This CDR3 contains 15 residues. The V and J ends lost 1 base and 5 bases, in that order; junction bases with no gene match: 4. The CDR3 sequence: CASSQCERGNNEQFF. CDR3 coding DNA: TGCGCCAGCAGTCAATGCGAGCGGGGGAACAATGAGCAGTTCTTC.

The rearrangement links TRBV7-2 to TRBJ2-7; D remains ambiguous. CDR1 and CDR2 from the germline V gene are SGHTA and FQGNSA. The CDR3 runs to 12 residues. Deletions cut 3 bases from V and 3 bases from J, with 6 bases between. This CDR3 is CASSFDFYEQYF. The DNA for the CDR3 is TGTGCCAGCAGCTTCGACTTCTACGAGCAGTACTTC.

The rearrangement links TRBV5-4 to TRBJ1-3; D may be TRBD1 (5 bases). The CDR3 is made up of 14 amino acids. V lost 5 bases to trimming and J lost 4 bases, with 13 bases between them. From germline, CDR1 is SGHNT and CDR2 YYREEE (reference sequence). The CDR3 spells CASSRKGAGNTIYF. In DNA, the CDR3 is TGTGCCAGCAGTCGTAAAGGGGCCGGAAACACCATATATTTT.

The CDR3 loop is CASSLQGASGGYTF. CDR3 DNA: TGTGCCAGCAGCTTACAGGGGGCCAGCGGTGGCTACACCTTC. The chain combines TRBV7-2 with TRBJ1-2; 8 positions match TRBD1. Germline CDR1 reads SGHTA; CDR2 reads FQGNSA. The CDR3 has 14 residues. V was pared by 2 bases and J by 7 bases, with 6 bases of the junction left unmatched. The variable domain in full, with the rest retrieved from reference TRBV7-2 and TRBJ1-2, is GAGVSQSPSNKVTEKGKDVELRCDPISGHTALYWYRQSLGQGLEFLIYFQGNSAPDKSGLPSDRFSAERTGGSVSTLTIQRTQQEDSAVYLCASSLQGASGGYTFGSGTRLTVV.

The chain employs TRBV7-6 and TRBJ2-1; D is tentatively TRBD1 or TRBD2 (5 bases each). From germline, CDR1 is SGHVS and CDR2 FNYEAQ. Trimming shortened V by 5 bases and J by 8 bases, and 13 bases separated the two germline ends. The CDR3 extends over 13 amino acids. This chain's CDR3 is CASSPWGRDEQFF. The CDR3 DNA reads as TGTGCCAGCAGCCCCTGGGGACGCGATGAGCAGTTCTTC.

The chain couples TRBV6-1 to TRBJ1-3, with D possibly matching TRBD1 (5 bases). The CDR3 spans 18 residues. Germline V gives CDR1 MNHNS, CDR2 SASEGT. Trimming took 2 bases from V and 0 from J, leaving 17 bases between them. The CDR3 loop is CASSEQPPRGSSGNTIYF. In DNA, the CDR3 is TGTGCCAGCAGTGAACAACCCCCCCGGGGCAGCTCTGGAAACACCATATATTTT.

The chain combines TRBV18 with TRBJ2-3, with 9 bases aligning to TRBD2. CDR1 and CDR2 (germline): KGHSH, LQKENI. V trimming: 2 bases; J trimming: 6 bases; junction bases outside the gene matches: 12. The CDR3 is made up of 17 amino acids. CDR3 loop: CASSPISLAGVRDTQYF. DNA of the CDR3: TGTGCCAGCTCACCAATCTCGTTAGCGGGAGTCAGGGATACGCAGTATTTT.

The chain links TRBV4-3 to TRBJ2-3; TRBD2 aligns across 10 bases. Germline CDR1 and CDR2: LGHNA and YSLEER. The CDR3 is 17 amino acids. J was trimmed by 1 base and V by 4 bases; bases with no gene match: 8. CDR3 sequence reads: CASSPTLLAGGTDTQYF. The CDR3, as DNA: TGCGCCAGCAGCCCAACCCTTCTAGCGGGGGGCACAGATACGCAGTATTTT.

The V and J genes are TRBV25-1 and TRBJ2-7, with 11 bases fitting TRBD1. The junction had 3 bases not matched to a gene; V was cut back by 4 bases and J by 4 bases. The CDR3 runs to 14 residues. CDR1 and CDR2 from the germline V gene are MGHDK and SYGVNS. The CDR3 is CASSARDRGYEQYF. In DNA, the CDR3 is TGTGCCAGCAGTGCCCGGGACAGGGGGTACGAGCAGTACTTC.

The CDR3: CARTENGYNEQFF. The CDR3 DNA reads TGTGCCAGGACCGAGAACGGCTACAATGAGCAGTTCTTC. The chain uses TRBV9 and TRBJ2-1; D unclear. Germline V CDR1 and CDR2: SGDLS, YYNGEE. V lost 8 bases to trimming and J lost 3 bases, with 12 bases between them. This CDR3 region has 13 residues. Together with reference TRBV9 and TRBJ2-1, the CDR3 gives the full variable domain: DSGVTQTPKHLITATGQRVTLRCSPRSGDLSVYWYQQSLDQGLQFLIQYYNGEERAKGNILERFSAQQFPDLHSELNLSSLELGDSALYFCARTENGYNEQFFGPGTRLTVL.

The rearrangement joins TRBV6-6 to TRBJ2-1; D possibly uses TRBD1 or TRBD2 (6 bases each). Between the trimmed V and J ends, which lost 2 bases and 7 bases, there was a span of 15 bases. This CDR3 is 15 amino acids long. CDR1 and CDR2 (germline): MNHNY, SVGAGI (reference sequence). This chain's CDR3 is CASSYEWGADNEQFF. The CDR3 DNA reads as TGTGCCAGCAGTTACGAGTGGGGGGCGGATAATGAGCAGTTCTTC.

There are a few counts of this clone. CDR3: CASSGGSSYNEQFF. For the CDR3, the DNA is TGTGCCAGCAGCGGCGGAAGCTCCTACAATGAGCAGTTCTTC. The chain carries TRBV27 and TRBJ2-1; D unresolved. The V and J ends lost 6 bases and 0 bases respectively, with 9 bases between them. The CDR3 spans 14 residues. CDR1 is MNHEY, CDR2 SMNVEV, per germline (reference sequence).

The chain joins TRBV2 to TRBJ1-2; D is unclear. This CDR3 has 12 residues. Deletions cut 6 bases from V and 4 bases from J, with 9 bases between. Germline V lookup: CDR1 SNHLY, CDR2 FYNNEI. DNA for the CDR3: TGTGCCAGCAGAAGTGTTTCCTATGGCTACACCTTC. Its protein product is CASRSVSYGYTF.

V gene TRBV6-1 combines with J gene TRBJ2-5; 7 positions match TRBD1. The CDR3 extends over 15 amino acids. Trimming took 0 bases from V and 1 from J; bases not matched to a gene: 2. Germline CDR1 is MNHNS and CDR2 is SASEGT. CDR3 region: CASSEATGTQETQYF. The CDR3 nucleotides are TGTGCCAGCAGTGAAGCGACAGGGACCCAAGAGACCCAGTACTTC.

Here the CDR3 DNA reads TGTGCCAGCAGGGATCGATCTAGCTCCTACAATGAGCAGTTCTTC. Its protein is CASRDRSSSYNEQFF. This chain links TRBV28 with TRBJ2-1, with D hard to call. V was cut by 6 bases and J by 0 bases, with 12 bases left in between. The CDR3 spans 15 residues. CDR1 is MDHEN and CDR2 is SYDVKM in the germline V gene.

The J gene is TRBJ1-1, the V gene TRBV5-5, with D hard to call. This CDR3 is built from 13 residues. V shed 0 bases and J shed 3 bases, with 6 bases lying between them. Germline CDR1 SGHKS, CDR2 YYEKEE (reference sequence). This CDR3 reads CASSLDLYTEAFF. CDR3 in DNA: TGTGCCAGCAGCTTGGATTTGTACACTGAAGCTTTCTTT.

The chain employs TRBV5-4 and TRBJ2-4; TRBD2 matches at 11 bases. Trimming removed 4 bases from V and 10 bases from J; junction bases left unmatched: 10. This CDR3 comprises 15 residues. The germline CDR1 and CDR2 sequences are SGHNT and YYREEE (reference sequence). The CDR3 region is CASSLLTSGTPIQYF. CDR3 nucleotide sequence: TGTGCCAGCAGCCTCCTGACTAGCGGGACCCCAATTCAGTACTTC. Complete variable domain (other parts from reference TRBV5-4 and TRBJ2-4): ETGVTQSPTHLIKTRGQQVTLRCSSQSGHNTVSWYQQALGQGPQFIFQYYREEENGRGNFPPRFSGLQFPNYSSELNVNALELDDSALYLCASSLLTSGTPIQYFGAGTRLSVL.

In nucleotides, the CDR3 is TGTGCCAGCAGCCCCGGGACAGGGAATGAGCAGTTCTTC. As protein: CASSPGTGNEQFF. The rearrangement links TRBV7-6 to TRBJ2-1, with 9 bases lining up with TRBD1. After removal of 5 bases from V and 7 bases from J, the junction contained 3 bases not matched to a gene. This CDR3 region has 13 residues. CDR1 is SGHVS and CDR2 is FNYEAQ in the germline V gene.

The rearrangement joins TRBV6-6 to TRBJ1-4; D unclear. V lost 7 bases and J lost 10, with 10 bases in between. CDR1 MNHNY and CDR2 SVGAGI come from the germline V gene (reference sequence). The CDR3 length is 11 residues. This CDR3 reads CASTDSGKLFF. As DNA, the CDR3 is TGTGCCAGCACGGACTCCGGAAAACTGTTTTTT.

The V gene is TRBV10-3, the J gene TRBJ2-7; D might be TRBD1 (6 bases). Germline lookup yields CDR1 ENHRY and CDR2 SYGVKD. The ends were cut back, 7 bases at V and 0 bases at J, with 16 bases in the middle. This CDR3 is built from 15 residues. The CDR3 coding sequence is TGTGCCATCAAAAAGGTACAGGGTAGCTCCTACGAGCAGTACTTC. Translated: CAIKKVQGSSYEQYF.

This chain uses TRBV19 with TRBJ1-4, with 8 bases identical to TRBD1. Looked up from germline, CDR1 is LNHDA and CDR2 is SQIVND (reference sequence). The CDR3 has 15 residues. V trimming: 5 bases; J trimming: 5 bases; junction bases outside the gene matches: 7. The DNA of the CDR3 is TGTGCCAGTAGTCCGCCGGGACAGGCCAATGAAAAACTGTTTTTT. This translates into CASSPPGQANEKLFF.

V is TRBV7-9 and J is TRBJ2-1, with 7 bases lining up with TRBD1. The CDR3 extends over 17 amino acids. Trimming took 4 bases from V and 5 from J; bases not matched to a gene: 14. In germline, CDR1 is SEHNR, CDR2 FQNEAQ (reference sequence). The CDR3 DNA sequence: TGTGCCAGCAGCTCACCTGCCGGGACAGACCCAAACAATGAGCAGTTCTTC. Its protein is CASSSPAGTDPNNEQFF.

The chain carries TRBV6-5 and TRBJ1-2; D is possibly TRBD1 (5 bases). Germline values: CDR1 MNHEY, CDR2 SVGAGI. The CDR3 extends over 14 amino acids. V was shortened by 5 bases and J by 4 bases, with 14 bases between the two germline ends. DNA of the CDR3: TGTGCCAGCAGTCGACAGCGTACCACCTATGGCTACACCTTC. Translating gives CASSRQRTTYGYTF.

This rearrangement joins TRBV28 to TRBJ1-2, with 10 bases matching TRBD1. CDR3 length: 17 residues. The trim removed 5 bases at V and 2 bases at J, leaving 11 bases unmatched. CDR1 is MDHEN, CDR2 SYDVKM, per germline. The CDR3 spells CASSATGTGASNYGYTF. The CDR3 coding sequence is TGTGCCAGCAGTGCCACCGGGACAGGGGCTTCCAACTATGGCTACACCTTC.

J is TRBJ2-5 and V is TRBV2; 15 nucleotides align to TRBD2. Looked up from germline, CDR1 is SNHLY and CDR2 is FYNNEI. Germline trimming cut 4 bases from V and 0 bases from J; bases unmatched to any gene: 9. This CDR3 region has 19 residues. CDR3 DNA sequence: TGTGCCAGCAGTGTGGGACTAGCGGGAGGCGGGACTGACCAAGAGACCCAGTACTTC. It translates to CASSVGLAGGGTDQETQYF. Filled out from reference TRBV2 and TRBJ2-5, the complete variable domain reads EPEVTQTPSHQVTQMGQEVILRCVPISNHLYFYWYRQILGQKVEFLVSFYNNEISEKSEIFDDQFSVERPDGSNFTLKIRSTKLEDSAMYFCASSVGLAGGGTDQETQYFGPGTRLLVL.

The chain uses TRBV9 and TRBJ2-3, with D perhaps matching TRBD2 (7 bases). The V end lost 4 bases, the J end lost 0 bases, and 18 bases lay between the germline ends. Germline V gene lookup returns CDR1 SGDLS and CDR2 YYNGEE. The CDR3 has 17 residues. Here the CDR3 DNA reads TGTGCCAGCAGCCCTCTCGGGGGGCCTCCAAGCACAGATACGCAGTATTTT. This translates into CASSPLGGPPSTDTQYF.